This TCR beta chain was profiled in a study of CD8 T cells in ankylosing spondylitis. The CDR3 has 15 amino acids. V dropped 2 bases and J dropped 2; count of bases not matched to a gene: 5. Per the germline V gene, CDR1 is MNHEY and CDR2 is SMNVEV (reference sequence). TCRdb recomputed calls from the 5' RACE reads with MiXCR, one row per CDR3 protein. The sample contains 150,000 to 200,000 distinct CDR3 sequences, roughly 12% of which appear only once. This TCR derives from a male donor with ankylosing spondylitis or in good health (not recorded which). The specimen sequenced was blood, either unsorted or a sorted T cell fraction (not recorded which). V gene TRBV27 combines with J gene TRBJ2-7, with 8 bases fitting TRBD1. Written as DNA, the CDR3 is TGTGCCAGCAGTTTAATAGACAGGGGACCCTACGAGCAGTACTTC. This translates into CASSLIDRGPYEQYF.